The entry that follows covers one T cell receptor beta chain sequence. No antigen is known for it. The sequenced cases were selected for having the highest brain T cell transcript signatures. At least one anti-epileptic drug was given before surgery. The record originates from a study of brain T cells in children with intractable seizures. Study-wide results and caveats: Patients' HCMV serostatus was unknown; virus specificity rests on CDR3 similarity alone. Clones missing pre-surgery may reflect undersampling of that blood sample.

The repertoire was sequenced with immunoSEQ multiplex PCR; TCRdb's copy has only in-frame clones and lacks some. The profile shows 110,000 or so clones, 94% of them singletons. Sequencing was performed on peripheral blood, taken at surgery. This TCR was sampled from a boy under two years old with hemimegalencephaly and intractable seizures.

For the CDR3, the DNA is TGTGCCAGCAGCCAAGTGGTTATACGGAGAGCTGGGGAGCTGTTTTTT. This gives the protein CASSQVVIRRAGELFF. The chain recombines TRBV4-2 with TRBJ2-2; D call uncertain. Germline V gene lookup returns CDR1 LGHNA and CDR2 YNFKEQ. The ends were cut back, 1 base at V and 8 bases at J, with 17 bases in the middle. This CDR3 comprises 16 residues.